This TCR beta chain is drawn from a study of beta chain features in type 1 diabetes. Around 100 mL of blood, on average, came from one heparinised draw per donor. Germline CDR1 and CDR2: SGHTA and FQGNSA. This CDR3 spans 15 amino acids. V shed 4 bases and J shed 2 bases, with 12 bases lying between them. Every isolated RNA sample was fully reverse transcribed, so sequencing captured expressed TCRB transcripts. Sequencing used immunoSEQ multiplex PCR; TCRdb keeps in-frame clones, though not all of them. The table records over 500,000 clones, roughly a sixth of them present only once. Source material: naive CD4+ T cells from blood. This receptor was taken from a man between 18 and 29 years old in good health. V gene TRBV7-2 combines with J gene TRBJ1-3, with D tentatively TRBD1 (6 bases). The CDR3 DNA reads TGTGCCAGCAGCTCCAAACAGGGTGCTGGAAACACCATATATTTT. It yields the protein CASSSKQGAGNTIYF.